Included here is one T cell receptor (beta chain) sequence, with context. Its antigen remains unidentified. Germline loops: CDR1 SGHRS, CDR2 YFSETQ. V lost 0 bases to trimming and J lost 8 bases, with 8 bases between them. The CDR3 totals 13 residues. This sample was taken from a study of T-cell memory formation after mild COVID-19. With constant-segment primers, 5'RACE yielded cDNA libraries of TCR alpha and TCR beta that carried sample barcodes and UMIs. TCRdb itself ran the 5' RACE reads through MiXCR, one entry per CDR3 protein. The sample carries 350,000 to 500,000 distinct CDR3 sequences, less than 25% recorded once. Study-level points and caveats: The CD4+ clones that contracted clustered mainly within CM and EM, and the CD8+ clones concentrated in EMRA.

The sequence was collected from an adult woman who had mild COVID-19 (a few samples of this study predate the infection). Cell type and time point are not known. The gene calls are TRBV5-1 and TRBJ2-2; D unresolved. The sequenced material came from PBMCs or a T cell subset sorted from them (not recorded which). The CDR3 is CASSLGPEGELFF. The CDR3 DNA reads TGCGCCAGCAGCTTGGGGCCGGAGGGGGAGCTGTTTTTT.